This is a list of T cell receptor beta chains from one sample in a study of shared clonotypes between healthy human individuals. This table comes from immunoSEQ multiplex PCR, and its TCRdb copy is limited to in-frame clones, with some not included. The sample gives about 2.3 million clones, approximately 90% of which show up once; around 0.35% is in the top ten. The source material was naive CD4+ T cells from PBMCs. The source of these receptors is a young man in good health. Some clones in this sample may be carry-over from other donors' samples. Both conserved end residues are part of each CDR3. D genes are given only for firm matches.

D	V	CDR3
NA	TRBV30	CAWGQGEGGNTIYF
TRBD2	TRBV5-1	CASRPFLAGGTEQYF
TRBD1	TRBV19	CASSTGLGGGYEQYF
TRBD1	TRBV5-6	CASGALMDRGSYNEQFF
TRBD2	TRBV6-5	CASSPGLAGVRQYF
TRBD2	TRBV28	CASSLAGDYGTDTQYF
NA	TRBV28	CASSFGSSATDTQYF
NA	TRBV5-4	CASSLVGAGGETQYF
NA	TRBV7-9	CASSLARTETNTGELFF
NA	TRBV1	CTSSRSGKTYGYTF
NA	TRBV10-1	CASRPGGKGGETQYF
TRBD1	TRBV16	CASSRLGTGGRQPQHF
NA	TRBV19	CASSIVRNGELFF
NA	TRBV19	CASSPRIQSNQPQHF
NA	TRBV10-3	CAISGDNTDTQYF
TRBD1	TRBV2	CASRVGQANTIYF
NA	TRBV19	CASSKGSDQPQHF
NA	TRBV29-1	CSVSHPLTYEQYF
NA	TRBV2	CASSEGRPPNQPQHF
NA	TRBV28	CASSLLPRQNEQFF
NA	TRBV18	CASSPRTASTDTQYF
TRBD1	TRBV5-1	CASSLAPQGAYYEQYF
TRBD1	TRBV9	CASSIRQGHDSTDTQYF
NA	TRBV19	CASSIRGRGSFYEQYF
TRBD2	TRBV6-6	CASRLGTSGYNEQFF
NA	TRBV5-6	CASSHKGSYEQYF
NA	TRBV6-5	CASSYSRGGTEAFF
NA	TRBV7-3	CASSLKRPAEAFF
TRBD2	TRBV10-3	CAISEGISGSSPYEQYF
NA	TRBV19	CASSPTEGHGQPQHF
NA	TRBV6-5	CASSPGTRNTEAFF
NA	TRBV18	CASSPGTPGNTIYF